This T cell receptor beta chain was observed in a study of shared clonotypes between healthy human individuals. Study-wide background: The people who gave samples were a couple of women and a few men aged 18 to 49.

CDR1 MNHNS and CDR2 SASEGT come from the germline V gene. The V and J ends lost 1 base and 4 bases, in that order; junction bases with no gene match: 6. This CDR3 spans 17 amino acids. Using immunoSEQ multiplex PCR, the repertoire was profiled, and TCRdb retains in-frame clones only, with some absent. The profile shows about 2.2 million clones, 93% of them singletons. Terminally differentiated effector memory CD45RA+ cells were excluded from the naive CD8 cells, which were CD45RO-negative and positively selected for CCR7. Recent vaccinations or acute infections were absent in the healthy HIV-negative adult donors. Whole-study results and caveats: The four-donor shared clonotypes exceeded non-shared clonotypes in generation probability, with non-shared ones scoring lower. Rarefaction gave evidence that sorted-subset sequencing remained incomplete despite large depth.

In its sample, this clone was seen once. What it binds is unknown. This clonotype originated in a young man in good health. Some clones in this sample may be carry-over from other donors' samples. J is TRBJ2-1 and V is TRBV6-1; 11 bases align to TRBD2. The sequenced material came from naive CD8+ T cells from PBMCs. For the CDR3, the DNA is TGTGCCAGCAGTGAAGGACCGACTAGCGGGGAATACAATGAGCAGTTCTTC. It encodes CASSEGPTSGEYNEQFF.